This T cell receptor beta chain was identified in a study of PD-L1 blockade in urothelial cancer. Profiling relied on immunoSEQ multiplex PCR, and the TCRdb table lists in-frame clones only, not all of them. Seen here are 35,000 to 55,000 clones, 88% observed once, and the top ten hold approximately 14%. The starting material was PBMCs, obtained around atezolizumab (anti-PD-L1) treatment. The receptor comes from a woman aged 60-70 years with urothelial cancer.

The CDR3 here is CASRGQGWETQYF. DNA for the CDR3: TGTGCCAGCAGAGGGCAGGGGTGGGAGACCCAGTACTTC. The rearrangement joins TRBV28 to TRBJ2-5; D is possibly TRBD1 (6 bases). V was shortened by 6 bases and J by 5 bases, with 13 bases between the two germline ends. CDR1 and CDR2 (germline): MDHEN, SYDVKM. The CDR3 is made up of 13 amino acids.